The sequence of this TCR beta chain was determined in a study of graft-versus-host responses after intestinal transplantation. In regard to this clone: Its antigen remains unidentified.

General study findings and limits: Declining HvG levels early post-transplant were linked to peak circulating GvH clone levels.

The repertoire was sequenced with immunoSEQ multiplex PCR; TCRdb's copy has only in-frame clones and lacks some. The sample lists roughly 85,000 clones; 85% to 95% were seen once. The origin of this receptor is a human donor who was the organ donor for an intestinal transplant. This specimen was unstimulated CD8+ T cells sorted from spleen or lymph node cells, taken before transplant.

CDR3 sequence: CASSLISGSYNEQFF. CDR3 in DNA: TGTGCCAGCAGCTTAATAAGTGGCTCCTACAATGAGCAGTTCTTC. This chain connects TRBV7-6 to TRBJ2-1; D not resolved. The V end was cut by 2 bases, the J end by 0 bases, with 8 bases between. In germline, CDR1 is SGHVS, CDR2 FNYEAQ. The CDR3 loop spans 15 amino acids.